The 9 T cell receptor beta chains listed next were all sequenced from one sample in a study of chemoradiotherapy in HPV16-positive cancers. Assay: immunoSEQ multiplex PCR; the TCRdb copy retains only in-frame clones and omits some. The sample carries some 9,300 clones, roughly 83% recorded once. The material sequenced was blood, taken from a patient who underwent chemoradiotherapy. Source of these receptors: a human donor with HPV-associated anogenital cancer.

The J gene is TRBJ2-3, the V gene TRBV18; 10 nucleotides match TRBD1. The CDR3 is 15 residues long. The V gene's germline CDR1 is KGHSH and CDR2 LQKENI. V was pared by 3 bases and J by 1 base, with 1 base of the junction left unmatched. CDR3 amino acids: CASSPGTGGTDTQYF. In nucleotides, the CDR3 is TGTGCCAGCTCACCCGGGACAGGGGGCACAGATACGCAGTATTTT.

The rearrangement links TRBV6-1 to TRBJ2-5, with no clear D. Germline V gene sequence: CDR1 MNHNS, CDR2 SASEGT. V gave up 4 bases and J gave up 0 bases, with 9 bases separating them. The CDR3 contains 14 residues. The CDR3 here is CASSVRAYQETQYF. For the CDR3, the DNA is TGTGCCAGCAGTGTCCGGGCCTACCAAGAGACCCAGTACTTC.

The chain joins TRBV7-9 to TRBJ1-2; weak D call: TRBD1 (5 bases). V was shortened by 2 bases and J by 0 bases, with 19 bases between the two germline ends. CDR1 is SEHNR, CDR2 FQNEAQ, per germline (reference sequence). This CDR3 region has 18 residues. CDR3 sequence: CASSLNEGRVGSNYGYTF. CDR3 coding DNA: TGTGCCAGCAGCTTAAACGAGGGCAGGGTGGGATCTAACTATGGCTACACCTTC.

The gene calls are TRBV7-9 and TRBJ1-6, with 8 bases fitting TRBD1. Germline trimming cut 1 base from V and 10 bases from J; bases unmatched to any gene: 12. There are 17 residues in the CDR3. In germline, CDR1 is SEHNR, CDR2 FQNEAQ (reference sequence). The CDR3 sequence is CASSLGGGQGRGSPLHF. DNA for the CDR3: TGTGCCAGCAGCTTAGGGGGCGGACAGGGCCGGGGATCACCCCTCCACTTT.

This clone was recorded a few times. The chain joins TRBV9 to TRBJ1-1, with D possibly matching TRBD1 (5 bases). Trimming shortened V by 4 bases and J by 3 bases, and 13 bases separated the two germline ends. This CDR3 region has 14 residues. Germline CDR1 and CDR2: SGDLS and YYNGEE. CDR3 nucleotides: TGTGCCAGCAGCTCAGCCCCGGGGGACACTGAAGCTTTCTTT. This codes for CASSSAPGDTEAFF.

The rearrangement joins TRBV6-5 to TRBJ1-5, with unresolved D. Trimming removed 0 bases at V and 2 bases at J, with 8 bases between. Germline values: CDR1 MNHEY, CDR2 SVGAGI. The CDR3 sequence is 15 residues long. The CDR3 nucleotides read TGTGCCAGCAGTTACTCGATCGGGGGCAATCAGCCCCAGCATTTT. Translating gives CASSYSIGGNQPQHF.

The chain employs TRBV19 and TRBJ2-5, with D tentatively TRBD1 or TRBD2 (5 bases each). Trimming took 6 bases from V and 3 from J, leaving 20 bases between them. CDR1 and CDR2 from the germline V gene are LNHDA and SQIVND (reference sequence). The CDR3 totals 16 residues. CDR3 region: CASSLPGGGAEETQYF. CDR3 sequence (DNA): TGTGCCAGTAGCCTCCCCGGTGGGGGTGCAGAAGAGACCCAGTACTTC.

CDR3 nucleotides: TGTGCCAGCAGCTTAGGGGGTTTTGGACAGATGAACACTGAAGCTTTCTTT. This translates into CASSLGGFGQMNTEAFF. This chain connects TRBV7-2 to TRBJ1-1; D possibly corresponds to TRBD1 (6 bases). Between the trimmed V and J ends, which lost 1 base and 0 bases, there was a span of 15 bases. The CDR3 covers 17 residues. Germline V gene lookup returns CDR1 SGHTA and CDR2 FQGNSA. The full variable domain, its missing parts supplied by reference TRBV7-2 and TRBJ1-1, is GAGVSQSPSNKVTEKGKDVELRCDPISGHTALYWYRQSLGQGLEFLIYFQGNSAPDKSGLPSDRFSAERTGGSVSTLTIQRTQQEDSAVYLCASSLGGFGQMNTEAFFGQGTRLTVV.

The chain joins TRBV19 to TRBJ2-5; D may be TRBD1 (5 bases). The CDR3 spans 11 residues. The V and J ends lost 10 bases and 2 bases respectively, with 8 bases between them. Per germline, CDR1 LNHDA and CDR2 SQIVND (reference sequence). CDR3 region: CATRQQETQYF. As DNA, the CDR3 is TGTGCCACCCGACAGCAAGAGACCCAGTACTTC.